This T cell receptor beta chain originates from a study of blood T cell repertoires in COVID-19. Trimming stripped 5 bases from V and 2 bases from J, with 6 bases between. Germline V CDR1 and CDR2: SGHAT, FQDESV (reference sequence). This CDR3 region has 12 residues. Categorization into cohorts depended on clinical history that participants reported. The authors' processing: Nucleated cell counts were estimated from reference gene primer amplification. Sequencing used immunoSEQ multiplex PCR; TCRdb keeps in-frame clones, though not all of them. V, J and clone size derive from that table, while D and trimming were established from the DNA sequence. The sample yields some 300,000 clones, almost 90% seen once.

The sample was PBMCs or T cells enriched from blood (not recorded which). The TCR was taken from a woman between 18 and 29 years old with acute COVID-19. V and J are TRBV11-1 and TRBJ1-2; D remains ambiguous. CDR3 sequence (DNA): TGTGCCAGCAGCCGGGAAAACTATGGCTACACCTTC. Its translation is CASSRENYGYTF.